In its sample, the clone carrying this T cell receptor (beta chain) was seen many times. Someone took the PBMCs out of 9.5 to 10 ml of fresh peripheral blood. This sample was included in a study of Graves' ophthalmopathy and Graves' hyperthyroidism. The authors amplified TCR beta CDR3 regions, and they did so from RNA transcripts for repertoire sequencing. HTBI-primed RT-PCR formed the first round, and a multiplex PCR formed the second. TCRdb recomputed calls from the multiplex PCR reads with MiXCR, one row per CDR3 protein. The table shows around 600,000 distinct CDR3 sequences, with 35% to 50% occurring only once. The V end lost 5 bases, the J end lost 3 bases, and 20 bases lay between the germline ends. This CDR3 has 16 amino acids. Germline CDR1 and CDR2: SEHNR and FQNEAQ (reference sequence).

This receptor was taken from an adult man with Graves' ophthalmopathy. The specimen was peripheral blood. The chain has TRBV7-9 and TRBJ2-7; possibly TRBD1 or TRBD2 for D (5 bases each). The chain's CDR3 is CASSPRSGLKNYEQYF. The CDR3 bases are TGTGCCAGCAGCCCCCGATCGGGGCTGAAGAACTACGAGCAGTACTTC.